This T cell receptor (beta chain) was recovered during a study of OX40 agonist ivuxolimab in advanced cancers. Across the whole study: The patients got ivuxolimab, which is an agonistic anti-OX40 (CD134) antibody.

Germline trimming cut 6 bases from V and 2 bases from J; bases unmatched to any gene: 11. The germline V gene has CDR1 SNHLY and CDR2 FYNNEI. The CDR3 has 16 residues. Measured with immunoSEQ multiplex PCR; TCRdb has only the in-frame clones, and not every one. The sample holds about 36,000 clones, less than 90% seen once. The sample consisted of CD4+ or CD8+ T cells sorted from blood, taken in a trial of the OX40 agonist ivuxolimab. The chain has TRBV2 and TRBJ2-7; 9 bases match TRBD1. The sequence was collected from an adult with an advanced solid tumor such as melanoma, head and neck, liver or kidney cancer. CDR3 sequence: CASSMGTGHSTYEQYF. For the CDR3, the DNA is TGTGCCAGCAGCATGGGGACAGGGCATTCCACCTACGAGCAGTACTTC.